The 32 T cell receptor beta chains below come from one sample, sequenced in a study of shared clonotypes between healthy human individuals. Produced via immunoSEQ multiplex PCR; TCRdb's table is partial and in-frame only. The table shows over a million clones, with approximately 70% occurring only once. Specimen: memory CD4+ T cells sorted from blood. Subset noted: CD45RA-negative fraction. These TCRs come from a man aged 18 to 30 in good health.

This chain joins TRBV11-2 and TRBJ2-5; D is tentatively TRBD1 or TRBD2 (6 bases each). The CDR3 covers 13 residues. Germline values: CDR1 SGHAT, CDR2 FQNNGV. Between the trimmed V and J ends, which lost 8 bases and 2 bases, there was a span of 12 bases. The CDR3 spells CASGGTFQETQYF. The CDR3 DNA reads as TGTGCCAGCGGGGGGACATTTCAAGAGACCCAGTACTTC.

The V and J genes are TRBV19 and TRBJ1-3; 7 nucleotides align to TRBD1. The CDR3 consists of 15 residues. Germline values: CDR1 LNHDA, CDR2 SQIVND (reference sequence). The V segment lost 0 bases and the J segment 4 bases; nucleotides outside the gene matches: 3. In nucleotides, the CDR3 is TGTGCCAGTAGTATAGAGACAGGGCTGGGAAACACCATATATTTT. Translation gives CASSIETGLGNTIYF.

The table lists this clone with a few counts. J is TRBJ1-1 and V is TRBV9; D possibly corresponds to TRBD1 (5 bases). The CDR3 spans 16 residues. In germline, CDR1 is SGDLS, CDR2 YYNGEE. The V and J ends lost 3 bases and 0 bases respectively, with 15 bases between them. The CDR3 DNA follows: TGTGCCAGCAGCGCATCGAGTGACAGAATGAACACTGAAGCTTTCTTT. Translating it yields CASSASSDRMNTEAFF.

The V call is TRBV11-2, the J call TRBJ1-2; TRBD1 aligns across 9 bases. J was trimmed by 2 bases and V by 0 bases; bases with no gene match: 1. This CDR3 comprises 15 residues. CDR1 and CDR2 (germline): SGHAT, FQNNGV. DNA of the CDR3: TGTGCCAGCAGCTTAGAGGGACAGGGCAACTATGGCTACACCTTC. This gives the protein CASSLEGQGNYGYTF.

This sequence joins TRBV19 and TRBJ2-3; D is perhaps TRBD1 (5 bases). Trimming took 8 bases from V and 4 from J, leaving 16 bases between them. Germline V gives CDR1 LNHDA, CDR2 SQIVND (reference sequence). This CDR3 contains 14 residues. CDR3 bases: TGTGCCAGTCGCAGGGAAAATTACGCAGATACGCAGTATTTT. Amino acid sequence: CASRRENYADTQYF. The whole variable domain, remainder taken from reference TRBV19 and TRBJ2-3, is DGGITQSPKYLFRKEGQNVTLSCEQNLNHDAMYWYRQDPGQGLRLIYYSQIVNDFQKGDIAEGYSVSREKKESFPLTVTSAQKNPTAFYLCASRRENYADTQYFGPGTRLTVL.

The chain combines TRBV2 with TRBJ2-1; weak D call: TRBD2 (6 bases). Looked up from germline, CDR1 is SNHLY and CDR2 is FYNNEI. The CDR3 is 13 residues long. Trimming cost V 3 bases and J 14 bases, with 17 bases left between them. The CDR3 reads CASSDSSAPREFF. The DNA for the CDR3 is TGTGCCAGCAGTGATTCTAGCGCCCCTCGTGAGTTCTTC.

This chain links TRBV7-9 with TRBJ1-5, with unresolved D. The V end was cut by 2 bases, the J end by 5 bases, with 7 bases between. Germline V CDR1 and CDR2: SEHNR, FQNEAQ (reference sequence). The CDR3 extends over 13 amino acids. In DNA form, the CDR3 reads TGTGCCAGCAGCTTAAGCACCCATCAGCCCCAGCATTTT. Translated: CASSLSTHQPQHF.

This clone was counted a single time. The chain couples TRBV7-3 to TRBJ2-6; D is ambiguous. The CDR3 runs 16 residues. The germline CDR1 and CDR2 sequences are SGHTA and FQGTGA. Trimming pared 5 bases from V and 1 base from J, leaving 12 bases between. The CDR3 nucleotides read TGTGCCAGCAGCCCCGGGTCATCGTCTGGGGCCAACGTCCTGACTTTC. This encodes CASSPGSSSGANVLTF. The full variable domain, its missing parts supplied by reference TRBV7-3 and TRBJ2-6, is GAGVSQTPSNKVTEKGKYVELRCDPISGHTALYWYRQSLGQGPEFLIYFQGTGAADDSGLPNDRFFAVRPEGSVSTLKIQRTERGDSAVYLCASSPGSSSGANVLTFGAGSRLTVL.

This rearrangement joins TRBV10-2 to TRBJ1-4, with TRBD1 identical over 7 bases. CDR1 is WSHSY and CDR2 is SAAADI in the germline V gene. CDR3 length: 15 amino acids. J gave up 0 bases and V 6 bases, and 4 bases lay outside the gene matches. CDR3 bases: TGCGCCAGCAGGCGGGACAGCTCAACTAATGAAAAACTGTTTTTT. It yields the protein CASRRDSSTNEKLFF.

The chain carries TRBV5-6 and TRBJ2-7; D is ambiguous. Trimming took 1 base from V and 5 from J, leaving 13 bases between them. The CDR3 consists of 14 residues. Germline V CDR1 and CDR2: SGHDT, YYEEEE. As DNA, the CDR3 is TGTGCCAGCAGCTTGCGCCAGAACCACCACGAGCAGTACTTC. This gives the protein CASSLRQNHHEQYF.

The chain couples TRBV11-2 to TRBJ2-3, with a weak D call TRBD1 (5 bases). CDR3 length: 18 amino acids. V was trimmed by 4 bases and J by 1 base, leaving 21 bases between them. The germline gives CDR1 SGHAT, CDR2 FQNNGV. The CDR3 DNA reads as TGTGCCAGCAGCTCTGTACTTCGCGTGGTACAGGGCACAGATACGCAGTATTTT. Amino acids: CASSSVLRVVQGTDTQYF.

The chain carries TRBV5-1 and TRBJ2-3; 8 nucleotides agree with TRBD1. The CDR3 sequence is 16 residues long. Germline CDR1 and CDR2: SGHRS and YFSETQ. With V trimmed by 0 bases and J by 6 bases, 9 bases remained unmatched. The DNA for the CDR3 is TGCGCCAGCAGCTTGGGAGGACAGGGAGTAGGGGATACGCAGTATTTT. It encodes CASSLGGQGVGDTQYF.

This rearrangement joins TRBV6-6 to TRBJ2-7; 10 positions match TRBD1. The CDR3 spans 15 residues. Germline V gene data show CDR1 as MNHNY and CDR2 as SVGAGI (reference sequence). V lost 7 bases to trimming and J lost 1 base; unmatched junction nucleotides: 7. The CDR3 spells CASTAGDRGSYEQYF. CDR3 sequence (DNA): TGTGCCAGCACGGCCGGGGACAGGGGATCCTACGAGCAGTACTTC.

V usage is TRBV6-6 and J usage is TRBJ2-1; D gene uncertain. Per the germline V gene, CDR1 is MNHNY and CDR2 is SVGAGI (reference sequence). Trimming shortened V by 3 bases and J by 6 bases, and 12 bases separated the two germline ends. The CDR3 length is 14 residues. Here the CDR3 reads CASSYIGPSNEQFF. The CDR3 DNA reads as TGTGCCAGCAGTTATATAGGTCCTTCCAATGAGCAGTTCTTC.

This chain uses TRBV6-5 with TRBJ2-2; D may be TRBD1 (6 bases). This CDR3 spans 15 amino acids. The V end lost 7 bases, the J end lost 0 bases, and 12 bases lay between the germline ends. From germline, CDR1 is MNHEY and CDR2 SVGAGI. The CDR3 reads CASTRTAANTGELFF. As DNA, the CDR3 is TGTGCCAGCACTCGGACAGCTGCGAACACCGGGGAGCTGTTTTTT.

Of note for this clone: In the same sample, other DNA sequences code for this CDR3. V gene TRBV18 combines with J gene TRBJ2-2; a weak D match, TRBD1 (6 bases). V lost 3 bases to trimming and J lost 5 bases, with 7 bases between them. CDR1 is KGHSH, CDR2 LQKENI, per germline. The CDR3 runs to 13 residues. CDR3 DNA: TGTGCCAGCTCACCGGGGGCAACCGGGGAGCTGTTTTTT. This translates into CASSPGATGELFF.

This chain links TRBV19 with TRBJ1-5; unclear D gene. Germline assignment: CDR1 LNHDA and CDR2 SQIVND (reference sequence). Trimming stripped 3 bases from V and 0 bases from J, with 12 bases between. This CDR3 spans 16 amino acids. The CDR3 is CASSIQTSYSNQPQHF. CDR3 bases: TGTGCCAGTAGTATTCAAACTAGTTATAGCAATCAGCCCCAGCATTTT.

The genes are TRBV5-1 and TRBJ2-7; 7 nucleotides align to TRBD2. This CDR3 is 13 amino acids long. The germline CDR1 and CDR2 sequences are SGHRS and YFSETQ. J was trimmed by 6 bases and V by 4 bases; bases with no gene match: 7. The chain's CDR3 is CASSPSGTPEQYF. The CDR3 DNA follows: TGCGCCAGCAGCCCAAGCGGGACTCCCGAGCAGTACTTC.

This clone came up a few times. The rearrangement uses TRBV5-8 and TRBJ2-7, with 7 bases fitting TRBD1. This CDR3 has 14 amino acids. Trimming cost V 4 bases and J 5 bases; bases outside gene matches: 9. Germline V gene lookup returns CDR1 SGHTS and CDR2 YDEGEE. The CDR3 reads CASSMNRDSNEQYF. CDR3 coding DNA: TGTGCCAGCAGCATGAACCGGGACAGTAACGAGCAGTACTTC.

The chain is built from TRBV7-9 and TRBJ1-2; D is unresolved. The CDR3 totals 12 residues. V was trimmed by 1 base and J by 3 bases, leaving 3 bases between them. The germline CDR1 and CDR2 sequences are SEHNR and FQNEAQ (reference sequence). The CDR3 nucleotides read TGTGCCAGCAGCTTAGTTGACTATGGCTACACCTTC. It specifies CASSLVDYGYTF. The variable domain in full, completed from reference TRBV7-9 and TRBJ1-2, reads DTGVSQNPRHKITKRGQNVTFRCDPISEHNRLYWYRQTLGQGPEFLTYFQNEAQLEKSRLLSDRFSAERPKGSFSTLEIQRTEQGDSAMYLCASSLVDYGYTFGSGTRLTVV.

V is TRBV2 and J is TRBJ1-4, with D unresolved. The CDR3 is made up of 15 amino acids. Per the germline V gene, CDR1 is SNHLY and CDR2 is FYNNEI. V was shortened by 1 base and J by 8 bases, with 14 bases between the two germline ends. CDR3 in amino acids: CASSEVREVWEKLFF. The CDR3 DNA reads TGTGCCAGCAGTGAAGTACGAGAGGTTTGGGAAAAACTGTTTTTT.

This clone was detected once. The chain is built from TRBV7-2 and TRBJ2-4, with D possibly TRBD2 on 6 matching bases. Between the trimmed V and J ends, which lost 6 bases and 8 bases, there was a span of 17 bases. CDR3 length: 14 amino acids. Germline loops: CDR1 SGHTA, CDR2 FQGNSA. The CDR3 DNA follows: TGTGCCAGCAGTCGGGGACTGGGTGGGGACATTCAGTACTTC. Encoded protein: CASSRGLGGDIQYF.

This chain connects TRBV7-9 to TRBJ2-7; no reliable D call. Trimming took off 5 bases at V and 6 bases at J, with 8 bases between the two ends. Germline V gene sequence: CDR1 SEHNR, CDR2 FQNEAQ (reference sequence). CDR3 length: 11 residues. The CDR3 region is CASSVGREQYF. DNA of the CDR3: TGTGCCAGCAGCGTTGGTCGCGAGCAGTACTTC.

The chain carries TRBV4-3 and TRBJ2-2; D possibly corresponds to TRBD1 (7 bases). In germline, CDR1 is LGHNA, CDR2 YSLEER. V lost 0 bases to trimming and J lost 1 base, with 12 bases between them. The CDR3 extends over 17 amino acids. In DNA, the CDR3 is TGCGCCAGCAGCCAAGAGGGGGGACAGATGAACACCGGGGAGCTGTTTTTT. Translation gives CASSQEGGQMNTGELFF.

Ten or more counts support this clone. V gene TRBV11-3 combines with J gene TRBJ2-1; 9 bases agree with TRBD1. The CDR3 extends over 15 amino acids. The V gene end was trimmed by 3 bases and the J gene end by 2 bases; junction bases not matched to a gene: 2. Looked up from germline, CDR1 is SGHNT and CDR2 is YENEEA. CDR3 sequence: CASSFGTGTYNEQFF. In nucleotides, the CDR3 is TGTGCCAGCAGCTTTGGGACAGGGACCTACAATGAGCAGTTCTTC.

The rearrangement joins TRBV4-3 to TRBJ1-5, with 10 bases identical to TRBD1. This CDR3 region has 15 residues. In germline, CDR1 is LGHNA, CDR2 YSLEER. The ends lost 4 bases at V and 6 bases at J; junction bases unmatched: 6. The CDR3 nucleotides are TGCGCCAGCAGCCCAGGGGGGACAGGGGTTCAGCCCCAGCATTTT. Its protein is CASSPGGTGVQPQHF.

This clone came up once. The V call is TRBV7-9, the J call TRBJ2-1; 10 positions match TRBD2. With V trimmed by 5 bases and J by 4 bases, 5 bases remained unmatched. Germline V lookup: CDR1 SEHNR, CDR2 FQNEAQ (reference sequence). This CDR3 is built from 15 residues. CDR3 sequence reads: CASSVTSGDYNEQFF. As DNA, the CDR3 is TGTGCCAGCAGCGTCACTAGCGGGGATTACAATGAGCAGTTCTTC.

The rearrangement uses TRBV5-1 and TRBJ2-5; tentatively, D is TRBD2 (6 bases). V dropped 4 bases and J dropped 3 bases, with 10 bases sitting between them. Germline loops: CDR1 SGHRS, CDR2 YFSETQ. The CDR3 consists of 13 residues. Here the CDR3 DNA reads TGCGCCAGCAGCGCGGGACTTAAAGAGACCCAGTACTTC. Its translation is CASSAGLKETQYF.

CDR3 coding DNA: TGTGCCAGCAGCTTGGGATTTGGCGGGAACACTGAAGCTTTCTTT. Protein sequence: CASSLGFGGNTEAFF. The rearrangement links TRBV5-6 to TRBJ1-1; D unresolved. V was clipped by 0 bases and J by 1 base, with 10 bases between them. This CDR3 contains 15 residues. Germline V lookup: CDR1 SGHDT, CDR2 YYEEEE. The full variable domain, its missing parts supplied by reference TRBV5-6 and TRBJ1-1, is DAGVTQSPTHLIKTRGQQVTLRCSPKSGHDTVSWYQQALGQGPQFIFQYYEEEERQRGNFPDRFSGHQFPNYSSELNVNALLLGDSALYLCASSLGFGGNTEAFFGQGTRLTVV.

This chain joins TRBV15 and TRBJ2-5; D is unclear. CDR3 length: 17 residues. Per the germline V gene, CDR1 is LNHNV and CDR2 is YYDKDF (reference sequence). The V and J ends lost 0 bases and 0 bases respectively, with 14 bases between them. The CDR3 DNA sequence: TGTGCCACCAGCAGAGATCCCTCGAAAGCGTACCAAGAGACCCAGTACTTC. It specifies CATSRDPSKAYQETQYF. The variable domain in full, with the rest retrieved from reference TRBV15 and TRBJ2-5, is DAMVIQNPRYQVTQFGKPVTLSCSQTLNHNVMYWYQQKSSQAPKLLFHYYDKDFNNEADTPDNFQSRRPNTSFCFLDIRSPGLGDTAMYLCATSRDPSKAYQETQYFGPGTRLLVL.

This clone has a single count. V is TRBV5-6 and J is TRBJ1-1, with D tentatively TRBD1 (5 bases). The V gene lost 1 base and the J gene lost 4 bases, with 20 bases spanning the gap. Germline CDR1 SGHDT, CDR2 YYEEEE. The CDR3 runs to 17 residues. This chain's CDR3 is CASSLYAIQEPSTEAFF. CDR3 nucleotides: TGTGCCAGCAGCTTGTACGCTATACAGGAGCCGAGCACTGAAGCTTTCTTT. Supplemented by reference TRBV5-6 and TRBJ1-1, the full variable domain reads DAGVTQSPTHLIKTRGQQVTLRCSPKSGHDTVSWYQQALGQGPQFIFQYYEEEERQRGNFPDRFSGHQFPNYSSELNVNALLLGDSALYLCASSLYAIQEPSTEAFFGQGTRLTVV.

This clone was recorded only once. This rearrangement joins TRBV7-2 to TRBJ1-1; the D is unclear. V was cut by 4 bases and J by 1 base, with 7 bases left in between. This CDR3 has 13 residues. Germline V gene data show CDR1 as SGHTA and CDR2 as FQGNSA. The CDR3 here is CASSSLGNTEAFF. The CDR3 bases are TGTGCCAGCAGCTCCCTGGGGAACACTGAAGCTTTCTTT.